A selection of T cell receptor beta chains follows, all from one sample in a study of beta chain features in type 1 diabetes. Here immunoSEQ multiplex PCR was the method, and the copy in TCRdb shows in-frame clones only, minus some. The profile shows approximately 470,000 clones, approximately 30% of them singletons. Sequencing was done on a sample of naive CD4+ T cells from blood. These receptors originate from a man aged 18 to 29 in good health. Each CDR3 is given with its conserved first and last residue. D genes are given only for firm matches. Not all rows give a size; the values are once, few, many and, for expanded clones, a class.

d_call clone_size j_call v_call cdr3_nt cdr3_aa
. . TRBJ2-1 TRBV10-3 TGTGCCATCAGTGAAGGGGTCTCCTACAATGAGCAGTTCTTC CAISEGVSYNEQFF
TRBD1 . TRBJ1-5 TRBV6-1 TGTGCCAGCAGTGGACGACAGGGTACTGGCAATGGCAATCAGCCCCAGCATTTT CASSGRQGTGNGNQPQHF
. . TRBJ2-4 TRBV13 TGTGCCAGCAGCCGGGGAGAGAGAAGAGCCAAAAACATTCAGTACTTC CASSRGERRAKNIQYF
. few TRBJ2-1 TRBV18 TGTGCCAGCTCATTGTCCGTTAGCTCCTACAATGAGCAGTTCTTC CASSLSVSSYNEQFF
. . TRBJ1-4 TRBV30 TGTGCCTGGAGTATTGGGACATCCACAACTAATGAAAAACTGTTTTTT CAWSIGTSTTNEKLFF
. . TRBJ2-4 TRBV6-1 TGTGCCAGCAGTGAAATGGAGGTAGCCAAAAACATTCAGTACTTC CASSEMEVAKNIQYF
TRBD1 . TRBJ1-1 TRBV29-1 TGCAGCGTTTCAGGGGGCGAGAACACTGAAGCTTTCTTT CSVSGGENTEAFF
. few TRBJ1-1 TRBV29-1 TGCAGCTGTCGGACGGAGCCCATGAACACTGAAGCTTTCTTT CSCRTEPMNTEAFF
. . TRBJ2-7 TRBV6-5 TGTGCCAGCAGTTCCTCACAGCGGGCCTCCTACGAGCAGTACTTC CASSSSQRASYEQYF
. few TRBJ2-5 TRBV30 TGTGCCTGGAGTGTTTGGATGGGGGACCAAGAGACCCAGTACTTC CAWSVWMGDQETQYF
. . TRBJ1-2 TRBV28 TGTGCCAGCAGTTTAGTGTCGAGAACTAACTATGGCTACACCTTC CASSLVSRTNYGYTF
TRBD1 few TRBJ2-1 TRBV29-1 TGCAGCGTTGAAGAGGGGACAGGGTCTTCCTACAATGAGCAGTTCTTC CSVEEGTGSSYNEQFF
. . TRBJ2-6 TRBV15 TGTGCCACCAGCGGTCTTGAAGTCTCTGGGGCCAACGTCCTGACTTTC CATSGLEVSGANVLTF
. few TRBJ2-1 TRBV25-1 TGTGCCAGCAGTGATTTTCTTGCCAGCTCCTACAATGAGCAGTTCTTC CASSDFLASSYNEQFF
. few TRBJ2-6 TRBV5-1 TGCGCCAGCAGCTTGACTCCTGGGGCCAACGTCCTGACTTTC CASSLTPGANVLTF
. . TRBJ1-5 TRBV30 TGTGCCTGGAGTGCTACGGGCACGAATCAGCCCCAGCATTTT CAWSATGTNQPQHF
. . TRBJ2-7 TRBV28 TGTGCCAGCAGTCCGCCCCCGGGGACAACCGGGGTCGAGCAGTACTTC CASSPPPGTTGVEQYF